This is a list of T cell receptor beta chains from one sample in a study of T-cell reconstitution after alpha-beta-depleted transplantation in children. One entry per CDR3 protein results from TCRdb running MiXCR on the PCR reads. The sample records more than 200,000 distinct CDR3 sequences, around 8.4% being singletons. The source was PBMCs, mostly from graft donor cells, collected 360 days after TCRalphabeta/CD19-depleted stem cell transplant. Source of these receptors: a male patient aged 2-9 years who had a stem cell transplant for acute myeloid leukemia, so the T cells may come from the graft donor. The CDR3 runs from the conserved cysteine through the conserved F or W. The D gene is left open where the match is weak. Not all rows give a size; the values are once, few, many and, for expanded clones, a class.

TRBJ2-1,.,TRBD2,TRBV20-1,TGCAGTGCTATGGCCGTCCCCGCCCTAGCGGAGAACAATGAGCAGTTCTTC,CSAMAVPALAENNEQFF
TRBJ2-7,few,.,TRBV5-5,TGTGCCAGCGGCCATGCCTTCTCCTACGAGCAGTACTTC,CASGHAFSYEQYF
TRBJ2-3,.,TRBD2,TRBV4-3,TGCGCCAGCAGCCAAGATCTAGCGGGAGGGCCGGGTAGCACAGATACGCAGTATTTT,CASSQDLAGGPGSTDTQYF
TRBJ2-1,.,.,TRBV20-1,TGCAGTGCTAGGGGGACTGGCGGAGACACCTACAATGAGCAGTTCTTC,CSARGTGGDTYNEQFF
TRBJ2-1,many,.,TRBV11-2,TGTGCCAGCAGCTTGGGGCGCATGCCCGGGCAGTTCTTC,CASSLGRMPGQFF
TRBJ1-4,.,TRBD1,TRBV5-4,TGTGCCATCGGCTCCGGACAGGGAGTGGAAAAACTGTTTTTT,CAIGSGQGVEKLFF
TRBJ1-2,few,.,TRBV14,TGTGCCAGCAGCCAAACCCTAAAAGGGCTGAACTATGGCTACACCTTC,CASSQTLKGLNYGYTF
TRBJ2-2,many,.,TRBV7-9,TGTGCCAGCAGCTTAGAGAGAGCCGGGGAGCTGTTTTTT,CASSLERAGELFF
TRBJ1-2,few,.,TRBV7-9,TGTGCCAGCAGTTGGGGACGGGATGACTATGGCTACACCTTC,CASSWGRDDYGYTF
TRBJ2-6,.,.,TRBV7-2,TGTGCCAGCAGCCGGGTTCCTTTAGGGGCCAACGTCCTGACTTTC,CASSRVPLGANVLTF
TRBJ2-3,.,TRBD2,TRBV12-5,TGTGCTAGTGGTTTTACTAGCGGGTACGACACAGATACGCAGTATTTT,CASGFTSGYDTDTQYF
TRBJ1-1,.,.,TRBV5-6,TGTGCCAGCAGCTTGAGGCAGAACACTGAAGCTTTCTTT,CASSLRQNTEAFF
TRBJ2-1,many,.,TRBV18,TGTGCCAGCTCACCAATGTGGTCAGTCAATGAGCAGTTCTTC,CASSPMWSVNEQFF
TRBJ1-5,few,.,TRBV30,TGTGCCTGGAGCGGATTGGGCAGGGCACATCAGCCCCAGCATTTT,CAWSGLGRAHQPQHF
TRBJ2-1,many,TRBD1,TRBV20-1,TGCAGTGCCCACCGGGACAGGGCGCCATATGGTGAGCAGTTCTTC,CSAHRDRAPYGEQFF
TRBJ2-3,many,TRBD2,TRBV12-3/TRBV12-4,TGTGCCAGCACCCAGGGACTAGCGGGGCTCACAGATACGCAGTATTTT,CASTQGLAGLTDTQYF
TRBJ1-1,few,.,TRBV5-5,TGTGCCAGCAGCAAGGGACCAAATAGTGGAGCTTTCTTT,CASSKGPNSGAFF
TRBJ1-5,few,TRBD1,TRBV20-1,TGCAGTGCTAGAGGCCCCGACAGGGGAGGTATTCCCCAGCATTTT,CSARGPDRGGIPQHF
TRBJ2-5,.,.,TRBV20-1,TGCAGTGCTAACGGGTACCTCCAAGAGACCCAGTACTTC,CSANGYLQETQYF
TRBJ1-1,few,.,TRBV29-1,TGCAGCGTTGAGACGGCTTTTGAAGCTTTCTTT,CSVETAFEAFF
TRBJ1-1,many,TRBD1,TRBV12-3/TRBV12-4,TGTGCCAGCAGTCCTCTGAGACAGGGGGCCCCAGCTTTCTTT,CASSPLRQGAPAFF
TRBJ2-6,.,TRBD2,TRBV4-2,TGTGCCAGCAGCCATTCCCCGGGACTAGGCCCCCCGAAGGCCAACGTCCTGACTTTC,CASSHSPGLGPPKANVLTF
TRBJ2-7,few,TRBD2,TRBV12-3/TRBV12-4,TGTGCCAGCAGTTTGGGGCGGGAGGGCTACGAGCAGTACTTC,CASSLGREGYEQYF
TRBJ2-6,many,.,TRBV25-1,TGTGCCAGCAAGTCCGGGAGAACCTCTGGGGCCAACGTCCTGACTTTC,CASKSGRTSGANVLTF
TRBJ2-1,.,TRBD2,TRBV7-2,TGTGCCAGCAGCTTAGCGCCGGGAGGTTCCTACAATGAGCAGTTCTTC,CASSLAPGGSYNEQFF
TRBJ1-1,few,.,TRBV7-9,TGTGCCAGCAGCGAACGGGGCGACCACACTGAAGCTTTCTTT,CASSERGDHTEAFF
TRBJ2-6,.,.,TRBV2,TGTGCCAGCAGGGGACATCTAGCCGGGGCCAACGTCCTGACTTTC,CASRGHLAGANVLTF
TRBJ2-1,many,.,TRBV3-1,TGTGCCAGCAGCCATGAATATGAGCAGTTCTTC,CASSHEYEQFF
TRBJ1-1,many,.,TRBV10-3,TGTGCCATCAGTGAGCCGACAGCTATGAACACTGAAGCTTTCTTT,CAISEPTAMNTEAFF
TRBJ2-7,.,TRBD1,TRBV7-2,TGTGCCAGCAGCTTAGCGGGGACAGGGTCGTCCGAGCAGTACTTC,CASSLAGTGSSEQYF
TRBJ2-1,many,.,TRBV5-4,TGTGCCAGCAGCTTGAATTTGGGCTCCTACAATGAGCAGTTCTTC,CASSLNLGSYNEQFF
TRBJ2-3,.,.,TRBV7-2,TGTGCCAGCAGCTTAGGGGCTACCGGTACGCAGTATTTT,CASSLGATGTQYF
TRBJ2-7,.,.,TRBV25-1,TGTGCCAGCAGTGGGGACACCTACGAGCAGTACTTC,CASSGDTYEQYF
TRBJ2-5,many,.,TRBV7-7,TGTGCTAGCAGTTCCTTGAGTGGGAAAGAGACCCAGTACTTC,CASSSLSGKETQYF
TRBJ2-3,.,.,TRBV10-3,TGTGCCATCATCCAGCTGAAAGATACGCAGTATTTT,CAIIQLKDTQYF
TRBJ2-1,few,.,TRBV7-2,TGTGCCAGCAGTCGGGGCTATCCCGTCTCCTACAATGAGCAGTTCTTC,CASSRGYPVSYNEQFF
TRBJ1-1,many,.,TRBV12-3/TRBV12-4,TGTGCCAGCAGTTTTGGGGCAGGTGAAGCTTTCTTT,CASSFGAGEAFF
TRBJ2-6,many,.,TRBV13,TGTGCCAGCAGCTCCCACGGTGGGGCCAACGTCCTGACTTTC,CASSSHGGANVLTF
TRBJ2-5,many,.,TRBV29-1,TGCAGCGTTGAACAGCTCCAAGAGACCCAGTACTTC,CSVEQLQETQYF
TRBJ2-7,few,.,TRBV29-1,TGCAGCGTTGTAGAAACAGGGAGTACCTACGAGCAGTACTTC,CSVVETGSTYEQYF
TRBJ2-7,many,.,TRBV29-1,TGCAGCGTTGAAATTGGGTACGAGCAGTACTTC,CSVEIGYEQYF
TRBJ2-1,many,TRBD2,TRBV12-3/TRBV12-4,TGTGCCAGCAGTTTCCCGGGACTAGCGAGTTACAATGAGCAGTTCTTC,CASSFPGLASYNEQFF
TRBJ2-1,.,TRBD2,TRBV11-2,TGTGCCAGCACTCGCGGGACTAGCGTCTTTAATGAGCAGTTCTTC,CASTRGTSVFNEQFF
TRBJ2-7,few,.,TRBV5-1,TGCGCCAGCAGGAACAGCCTCTCCTACGAGCAGTACTTC,CASRNSLSYEQYF
TRBJ2-3,many,.,TRBV27,TGTGCCAGCAGTACCCACCGCACAGATACGCAGTATTTT,CASSTHRTDTQYF
TRBJ1-3,many,.,TRBV7-9,TGTGCCAGCAGCTTTTCCACGGCCTCTGGAAACACCATATATTTT,CASSFSTASGNTIYF
TRBJ2-2,.,.,TRBV7-6,TGTGCCAGCGGGCGGACCGCGAACACCGGGGAGCTGTTTTTT,CASGRTANTGELFF
TRBJ2-3,.,TRBD2,TRBV20-1,TGCAGCCGGCGGGGACTAGCGGGGGCGACGCAGTATTTT,CSRRGLAGATQYF
TRBJ2-5,few,.,TRBV20-1,TGCAGTACACACAGGGGGGGAGAGACCCAGTACTTC,CSTHRGGETQYF
TRBJ2-1,many,.,TRBV6-6,TGTGCCAGCAGTTACCCAAATGAGCAGTTCTTC,CASSYPNEQFF
TRBJ2-2,many,.,TRBV5-6,TGTGCCAGCAGCTCGATCCGGACAGTGTCGAGCACCGGGGAGCTGTTTTTT,CASSSIRTVSSTGELFF
TRBJ2-7,few,TRBD2,TRBV7-9,TGTGCCAGCAGCTTAGGACTAGCGGGAGGGCTGTACTTC,CASSLGLAGGLYF
TRBJ1-2,.,.,TRBV12-3/TRBV12-4,TGTGCCAGCAGTGCTGTCGTGGGTGGCTACACCTTC,CASSAVVGGYTF
TRBJ1-1,.,.,TRBV5-4,TGTGCCAGCAGCTTCGACAGCATGAACACTGAAGCTTTCTTT,CASSFDSMNTEAFF
TRBJ1-6,many,TRBD1,TRBV6-4,TGTGCCAGCAGTCGACAGGGAGTAAATTCACCCCTCCACTTT,CASSRQGVNSPLHF
TRBJ2-5,many,.,TRBV10-3,TGTGCCATCAGTTTACAGGAAAAACAAGAGACCCAGTACTTC,CAISLQEKQETQYF
TRBJ2-3,many,TRBD1,TRBV4-1,TGCGCCAGCAGCCAAGCAGGGGTCGGACAGGGGGCAGATACGCAGTATTTT,CASSQAGVGQGADTQYF
TRBJ2-5,many,.,TRBV21-1,TGTGCCAGCAGTAAAGAAGCCGAGGCCGTGGGCTTC,CASSKEAEAVGF
TRBJ2-2,few,.,TRBV12-3/TRBV12-4,TGTGCCAGCAGTTTAAGGGCTGGACCCTCTTCCAGTAGGGAGCTGTTTTTT,CASSLRAGPSSSRELFF